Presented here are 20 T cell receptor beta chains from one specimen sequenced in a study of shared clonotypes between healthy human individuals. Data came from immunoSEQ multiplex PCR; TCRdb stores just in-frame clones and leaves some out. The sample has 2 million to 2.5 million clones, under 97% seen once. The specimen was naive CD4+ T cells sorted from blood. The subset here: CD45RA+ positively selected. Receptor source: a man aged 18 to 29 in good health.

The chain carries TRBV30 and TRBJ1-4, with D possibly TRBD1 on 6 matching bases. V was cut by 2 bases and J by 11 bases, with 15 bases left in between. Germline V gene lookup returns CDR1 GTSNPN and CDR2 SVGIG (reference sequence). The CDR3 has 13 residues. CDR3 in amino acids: CAWSPNRVGKLFF. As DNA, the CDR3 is TGTGCCTGGAGTCCGAACAGGGTTGGGAAACTGTTTTTT.

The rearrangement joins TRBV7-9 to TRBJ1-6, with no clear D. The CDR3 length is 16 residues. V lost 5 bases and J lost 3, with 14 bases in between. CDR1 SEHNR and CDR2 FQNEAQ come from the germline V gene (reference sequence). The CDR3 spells CASSARDPLYNSPLHF. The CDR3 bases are TGTGCCAGCAGCGCCCGGGATCCGCTCTATAATTCACCCCTCCACTTT.

The CDR3 DNA sequence: TGTGCCAGCCGGGTGGCAGGGATCTACGAGCAGTACTTC. It yields the protein CASRVAGIYEQYF. J is TRBJ2-7 and V is TRBV6-6; D might be TRBD1 (5 bases). This CDR3 spans 13 amino acids. V shed 8 bases and J shed 3 bases, with 14 bases lying between them. CDR1 is MNHNY, CDR2 SVGAGI, per germline (reference sequence).

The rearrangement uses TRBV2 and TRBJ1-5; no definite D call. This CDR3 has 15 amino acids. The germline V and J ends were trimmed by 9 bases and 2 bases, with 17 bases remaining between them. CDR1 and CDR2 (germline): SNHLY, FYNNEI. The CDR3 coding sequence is TGTGCCAGTAACCCCGGGAGCAGTGGCAATCAGCCCCAGCATTTT. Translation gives CASNPGSSGNQPQHF.

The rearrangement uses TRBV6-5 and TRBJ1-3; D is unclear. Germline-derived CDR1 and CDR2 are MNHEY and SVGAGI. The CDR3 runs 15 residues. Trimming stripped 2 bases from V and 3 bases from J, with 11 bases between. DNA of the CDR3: TGTGCCAGCAGTTACAATGGGGTAGATGGAAACACCATATATTTT. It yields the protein CASSYNGVDGNTIYF.

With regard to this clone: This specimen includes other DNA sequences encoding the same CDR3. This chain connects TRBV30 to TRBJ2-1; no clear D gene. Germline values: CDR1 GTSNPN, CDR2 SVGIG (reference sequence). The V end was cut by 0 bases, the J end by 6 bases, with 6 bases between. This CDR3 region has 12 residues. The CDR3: CAWSVLSNEQFF. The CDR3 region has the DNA TGTGCCTGGAGTGTACTGAGCAATGAGCAGTTCTTC.

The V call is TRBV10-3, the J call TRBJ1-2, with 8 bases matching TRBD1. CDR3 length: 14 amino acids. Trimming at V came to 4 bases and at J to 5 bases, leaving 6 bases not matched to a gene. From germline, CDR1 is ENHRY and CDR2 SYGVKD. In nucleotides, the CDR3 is TGTGCCATCAGTGGGGCCGGACAGGGATATGGCTACACCTTC. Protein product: CAISGAGQGYGYTF.

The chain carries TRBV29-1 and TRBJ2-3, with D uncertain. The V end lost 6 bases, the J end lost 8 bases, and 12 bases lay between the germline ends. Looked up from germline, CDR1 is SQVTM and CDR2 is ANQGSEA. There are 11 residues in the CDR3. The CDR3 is CSVILGITQYF. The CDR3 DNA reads TGCAGCGTAATTCTGGGGATTACGCAGTATTTT.

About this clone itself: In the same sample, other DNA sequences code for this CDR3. The CDR3 is CASSQGLAGTTDTQYF. The CDR3 nucleotides read TGTGCCAGCAGCCAAGGACTAGCGGGAACGACAGATACGCAGTATTTT. The rearrangement links TRBV11-2 to TRBJ2-3; 12 bases are shared with TRBD2. V was pared by 5 bases and J by 3 bases, with 6 bases of the junction left unmatched. The CDR3 runs to 16 residues. Germline values: CDR1 SGHAT, CDR2 FQNNGV.

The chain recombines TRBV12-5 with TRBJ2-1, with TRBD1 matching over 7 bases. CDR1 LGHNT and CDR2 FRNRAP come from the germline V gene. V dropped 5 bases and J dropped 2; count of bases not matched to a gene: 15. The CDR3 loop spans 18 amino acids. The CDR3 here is CASGRPPESTGTYNEQFF. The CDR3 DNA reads TGTGCTAGTGGTCGCCCACCTGAATCGACAGGGACCTACAATGAGCAGTTCTTC.

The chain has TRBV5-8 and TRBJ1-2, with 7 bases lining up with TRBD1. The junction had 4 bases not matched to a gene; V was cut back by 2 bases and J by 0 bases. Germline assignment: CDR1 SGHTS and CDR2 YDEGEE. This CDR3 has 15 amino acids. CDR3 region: CASSFGTASNYGYTF. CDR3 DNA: TGTGCCAGCAGCTTTGGGACAGCTTCTAACTATGGCTACACCTTC.

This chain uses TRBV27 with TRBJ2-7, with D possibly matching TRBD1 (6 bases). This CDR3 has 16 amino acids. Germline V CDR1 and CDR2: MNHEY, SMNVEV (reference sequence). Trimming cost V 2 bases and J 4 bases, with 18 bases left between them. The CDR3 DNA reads TGTGCCAGCAGTTTAACCGAAGGTCCCACAGGGTACGAGCAGTACTTC. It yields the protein CASSLTEGPTGYEQYF.

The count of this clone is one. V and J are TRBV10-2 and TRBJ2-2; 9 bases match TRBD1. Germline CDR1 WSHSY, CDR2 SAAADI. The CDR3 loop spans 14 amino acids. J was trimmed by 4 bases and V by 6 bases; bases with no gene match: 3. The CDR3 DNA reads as TGCGCCAGCAGGAGGGACAGGGTCACCGGGGAGCTGTTTTTT. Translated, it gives CASRRDRVTGELFF.

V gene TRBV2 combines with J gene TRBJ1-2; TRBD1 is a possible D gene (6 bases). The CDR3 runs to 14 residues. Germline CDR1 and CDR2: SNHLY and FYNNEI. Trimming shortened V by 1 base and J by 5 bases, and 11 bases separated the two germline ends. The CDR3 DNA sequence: TGTGCCAGCAGTGAAGAGGCCAGGGGATATGGCTACACCTTC. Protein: CASSEEARGYGYTF.

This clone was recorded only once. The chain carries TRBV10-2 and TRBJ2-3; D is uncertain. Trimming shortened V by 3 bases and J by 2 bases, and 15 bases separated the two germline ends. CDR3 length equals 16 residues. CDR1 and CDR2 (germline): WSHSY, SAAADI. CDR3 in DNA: TGCGCCAGCAGTGATCGAGCGCGGCTGATCACAGATACGCAGTATTTT. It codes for CASSDRARLITDTQYF.

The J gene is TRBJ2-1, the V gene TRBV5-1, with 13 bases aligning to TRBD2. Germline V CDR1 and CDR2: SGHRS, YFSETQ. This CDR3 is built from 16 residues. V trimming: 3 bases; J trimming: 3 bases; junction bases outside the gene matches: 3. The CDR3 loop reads CASSSRTSGGYNEQFF. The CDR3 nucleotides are TGCGCCAGCAGCTCGAGGACTAGCGGGGGCTACAATGAGCAGTTCTTC.

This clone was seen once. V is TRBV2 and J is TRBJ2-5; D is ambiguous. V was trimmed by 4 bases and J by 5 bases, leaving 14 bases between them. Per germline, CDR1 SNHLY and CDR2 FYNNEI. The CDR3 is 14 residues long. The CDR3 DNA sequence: TGTGCCAGCAGTGCGTCCCCTCCCGGTGAGACCCAGTACTTC. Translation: CASSASPPGETQYF.

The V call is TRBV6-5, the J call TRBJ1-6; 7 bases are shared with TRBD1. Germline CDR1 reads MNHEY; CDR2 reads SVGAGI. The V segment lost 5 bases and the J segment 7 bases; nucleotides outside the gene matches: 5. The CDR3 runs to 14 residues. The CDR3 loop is CASSPQGQNSPLHF. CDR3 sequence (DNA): TGTGCCAGCAGTCCACAGGGGCAGAATTCACCCCTCCACTTT.

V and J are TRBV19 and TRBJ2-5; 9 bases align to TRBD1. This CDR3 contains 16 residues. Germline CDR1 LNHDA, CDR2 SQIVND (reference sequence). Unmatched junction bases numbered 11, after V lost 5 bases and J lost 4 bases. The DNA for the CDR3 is TGTGCCAGTAGTCTCGAATGGAACAGGGGGCGAGAGACCCAGTACTTC. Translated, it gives CASSLEWNRGRETQYF.

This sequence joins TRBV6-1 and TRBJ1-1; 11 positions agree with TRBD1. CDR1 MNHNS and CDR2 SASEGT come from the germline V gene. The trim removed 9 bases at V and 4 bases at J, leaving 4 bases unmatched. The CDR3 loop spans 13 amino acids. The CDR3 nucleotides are TGTGCCAGTCGGGACAGGGGGGTCACTGAAGCTTTCTTT. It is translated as CASRDRGVTEAFF.